The present T cell receptor (beta chain) was sequenced within a study of blood T cell repertoires in COVID-19. Study background: T cells, B-cell-depleted T cells, or PBMCs supplied cDNA or gDNA.

Original data processing: From reference gene primer amplification, estimates of nucleated cell counts were derived. The data were produced by immunoSEQ multiplex PCR, yet TCRdb's version contains in-frame clones alone and is incomplete. D and trimming were read from the DNA, whereas the V and J calls and clone size are those reported in that table. This sample carries about 170,000 clones, around 84% of them seen once, and the ten largest clones take about 2.5%. The CDR3 loop spans 15 amino acids. V gave up 5 bases and J gave up 0 bases, with 10 bases separating them. Looked up from germline, CDR1 is SGHVS and CDR2 is FNYEAQ.

The gene calls are TRBV7-6 and TRBJ1-4, with D unresolved. Sample: peripheral blood. The TCR originated in an elderly woman with COVID-19, enrolled during active disease. As DNA, the CDR3 is TGTGCCAGCAGCGTACTGGGAGCAACTAATGAAAAACTGTTTTTT. Translation gives CASSVLGATNEKLFF.